This TCR beta chain was found in a study of beta chain features in type 1 diabetes. Broader study findings: Researchers report that Type 1 diabetes patients had moderately but significantly shorter TCRB CDR3s across all four CD4+ subsets.

This clone was picked up a small number of times. Its antigen is not known. This sample also contains other DNA sequences that code for the same CDR3. V gave up 0 bases and J gave up 8 bases, with 8 bases separating them. Germline loops: CDR1 GTSNPN, CDR2 SVGIG (reference sequence). CDR3 size: 13 residues. Isolated RNA was reverse transcribed in full, so expressed TCRB transcripts were sequenced. Profiling relied on immunoSEQ multiplex PCR, and the TCRdb table lists in-frame clones only, not all of them. The top ten clones hold around 0.12% of a sample with 500,000 to 650,000 clones, 9.5% to 15% of them seen once.

The sequence was obtained from a man aged 25 to 40 with type 1 diabetes. The chain combines TRBV30 with TRBJ1-6; tentatively, D is TRBD1 (5 bases). Sequenced: naive CD4+ T cells from blood. The DNA for the CDR3 is TGTGCCTGGAGTGTACGGGGGGATTCACCCCTCCACTTT. Protein product: CAWSVRGDSPLHF.